The 30 T cell receptor beta chains presented below share a single source sample, sequenced in a study of blood T cell repertoires in COVID-19. The assay was immunoSEQ multiplex PCR, and TCRdb's table has in-frame clones only and misses some. The sample lists 180,000 or so clones; 81% were seen once. Material for sequencing was peripheral blood. The receptors were sampled from a woman aged 40 to 55 with COVID-19, enrolled during active disease.

This clone was picked up one time. The V and J genes are TRBV5-4 and TRBJ2-3; TRBD2 might be the D (5 bases). The CDR3 has 15 residues. Germline CDR1 reads SGHNT; CDR2 reads YYREEE (reference sequence). V shed 4 bases and J shed 2 bases, with 14 bases lying between them. In DNA, the CDR3 is TGTGCCAGCAGCCTGGTGGCAGGACTCACAGATACGCAGTATTTT. Translation: CASSLVAGLTDTQYF.

CDR3 nucleotide sequence: TGTGCCAGCAGTTTAGGGGGGATTGGTGGGACCACAGATACGCAGTATTTT. This encodes CASSLGGIGGTTDTQYF. The V and J genes are TRBV28 and TRBJ2-3, with TRBD2 as a possible D gene (6 bases). Germline values: CDR1 MDHEN, CDR2 SYDVKM. V dropped 2 bases and J dropped 2 bases, with 17 bases sitting between them. CDR3 length equals 17 residues.

The CDR3 spells CASSPTHGEQFF. Written as DNA, the CDR3 is TGTGCCAGCAGCCCAACCCACGGTGAGCAGTTCTTC. The chain is built from TRBV5-5 and TRBJ2-1; D gene ambiguous. The CDR3 sequence is 12 residues long. The germline V gene encodes CDR1 SGHKS and CDR2 YYEKEE (reference sequence). V lost 4 bases and J lost 9, with 11 bases in between.

The J gene is TRBJ1-6, the V gene TRBV7-8; 10 bases fit TRBD1. CDR1 and CDR2 from the germline V gene are SGHVS and FQNEAQ. This CDR3 spans 16 amino acids. Trimming removed 6 bases from V and 8 bases from J; junction bases left unmatched: 10. The CDR3 reads CASSRQGAVLDSPLHF. The DNA of the CDR3 is TGTGCCAGCAGTCGACAGGGGGCTGTTTTGGATTCACCCCTCCACTTT. Based on the CDR3 plus reference TRBV7-8 and TRBJ1-6, the full variable domain is GAGVSQSPRYKVAKRGQDVALRCDPISGHVSLFWYQQALGQGPEFLTYFQNEAQLDKSGLPSDRFFAERPEGSVSTLKIQRTQQEDSAVYLCASSRQGAVLDSPLHFGNGTRLTVT.

V and J are TRBV2 and TRBJ1-5; no definite D call. Trimming shortened V by 7 bases and J by 0 bases, and 7 bases separated the two germline ends. The CDR3 contains 13 residues. CDR1 is SNHLY, CDR2 FYNNEI, per germline. The DNA of the CDR3 is TGTGCCAGCAAATCGTATAGCAATCAGCCCCAGCATTTT. It specifies CASKSYSNQPQHF.

The CDR3 sequence is CASSYGGLAGGPGNEQFF. The DNA of the CDR3 is TGTGCCAGCAGCTACGGTGGACTAGCGGGAGGGCCGGGGAATGAGCAGTTCTTC. The rearrangement links TRBV7-3 to TRBJ2-1, with 15 bases lining up with TRBD2. The trim removed 4 bases at V and 7 bases at J, leaving 11 bases unmatched. The germline CDR1 and CDR2 sequences are SGHTA and FQGTGA. The CDR3 extends over 18 amino acids.

This clone was counted only a few times. V gene TRBV7-9 combines with J gene TRBJ1-2; 10 bases are shared with TRBD1. Unmatched junction bases numbered 6, after V lost 2 bases and J lost 6 bases. Germline V gene data show CDR1 as SEHNR and CDR2 as FQNEAQ (reference sequence). CDR3 size: 15 residues. CDR3 in amino acids: CASSLTGQGGDGYTF. CDR3 bases: TGTGCCAGCAGCTTAACAGGACAGGGGGGTGATGGCTACACCTTC.

The rearrangement uses TRBV11-3 and TRBJ2-2, with a possible D match to TRBD1 (5 bases). The germline V gene encodes CDR1 SGHNT and CDR2 YENEEA. V was pared by 2 bases and J by 8 bases, with 6 bases between. CDR3 length: 12 amino acids. The CDR3: CASSLRGGELFF. CDR3 coding DNA: TGTGCCAGCAGCTTAAGGGGAGGGGAGCTGTTTTTT.

This rearrangement joins TRBV6-5 to TRBJ2-3; D possibly corresponds to TRBD2 (6 bases). Trimming stripped 2 bases from V and 0 bases from J, with 12 bases between. Germline lookup yields CDR1 MNHEY and CDR2 SVGAGI. This CDR3 comprises 16 residues. In DNA form, the CDR3 reads TGTGCCAGCAGTTACCAGGCGGGGCGAAGCACAGATACGCAGTATTTT. Translation: CASSYQAGRSTDTQYF.

The chain is built from TRBV5-4 and TRBJ2-3; 11 nucleotides match TRBD2. The CDR3 spans 16 residues. V lost 0 bases to trimming and J lost 3 bases; unmatched junction nucleotides: 3. Germline V gene data show CDR1 as SGHNT and CDR2 as YYREEE (reference sequence). CDR3 region: CASSLDSGRATDTQYF. CDR3 bases: TGTGCCAGCAGCTTGGATAGCGGGAGGGCAACAGATACGCAGTATTTT.

This clone was observed a few times. The chain carries TRBV19 and TRBJ1-2; 9 bases line up with TRBD1. The J segment lost 5 bases and the V segment lost 8 bases, leaving 9 bases of the junction unmatched. From germline, CDR1 is LNHDA and CDR2 SQIVND (reference sequence). The CDR3 extends over 14 amino acids. CDR3 residues: CASPNGQGSYGYTF. The CDR3 coding sequence is TGTGCCAGTCCTAACGGACAGGGGAGTTATGGCTACACCTTC.

V gene TRBV9 combines with J gene TRBJ2-1; 9 bases align to TRBD1. CDR3 length equals 15 residues. Germline V CDR1 and CDR2: SGDLS, YYNGEE. Trimming took 0 bases from V and 6 from J; bases not matched to a gene: 4. This chain's CDR3 is CASSVAPTGGNEQFF. The CDR3 DNA reads TGTGCCAGCAGCGTAGCCCCGACAGGGGGCAATGAGCAGTTCTTC.

The rearrangement uses TRBV7-2 and TRBJ1-2; TRBD1 matches at 7 bases. The germline V gene encodes CDR1 SGHTA and CDR2 FQGNSA. This CDR3 has 15 amino acids. Trimming took 5 bases from V and 2 from J; bases not matched to a gene: 8. The CDR3 region has the DNA TGTGCCAGCAGCACCCGACAGGGACCCAACTATGGCTACACCTTC. Translating it yields CASSTRQGPNYGYTF.

The rearrangement joins TRBV2 to TRBJ2-7; the match to TRBD2 covers 14 bases. V lost 6 bases to trimming and J lost 4 bases; unmatched junction nucleotides: 2. From germline, CDR1 is SNHLY and CDR2 FYNNEI. CDR3 length equals 14 residues. CDR3 bases: TGTGCCAGCAGGGGACTAGCGGGAGAGTACGAGCAGTACTTC. Translation: CASRGLAGEYEQYF.

The V call is TRBV7-2, the J call TRBJ2-3; 9 nucleotides line up with TRBD2. The CDR3 covers 16 residues. The germline V gene encodes CDR1 SGHTA and CDR2 FQGNSA. J lost 4 bases, V lost 4 bases, and 9 bases had no gene match. CDR3 coding DNA: TGTGCCAGCAGCTCCCCCGCGGGGGGGGTGGCAGATACGCAGTATTTT. Translated, it gives CASSSPAGGVADTQYF. The full variable domain, its missing parts supplied by reference TRBV7-2 and TRBJ2-3, is GAGVSQSPSNKVTEKGKDVELRCDPISGHTALYWYRQSLGQGLEFLIYFQGNSAPDKSGLPSDRFSAERTGGSVSTLTIQRTQQEDSAVYLCASSSPAGGVADTQYFGPGTRLTVL.

The chain has TRBV28 and TRBJ1-2; TRBD1 is a possible D gene (6 bases). The CDR3 loop spans 16 amino acids. V lost 6 bases and J lost 2, with 19 bases in between. In germline, CDR1 is MDHEN, CDR2 SYDVKM. CDR3: CASSEPRGRINYGYTF. The CDR3, as DNA: TGTGCCAGCAGCGAACCCAGGGGCAGGATCAACTATGGCTACACCTTC.

The chain couples TRBV2 to TRBJ2-1; a weak D match, TRBD2 (6 bases). CDR3 length equals 15 residues. V shed 4 bases and J shed 2 bases, with 12 bases lying between them. In germline, CDR1 is SNHLY, CDR2 FYNNEI. CDR3 region: CASSGEAGPYNEQFF. Here the CDR3 DNA reads TGTGCCAGCAGTGGTGAGGCGGGACCCTACAATGAGCAGTTCTTC. Together with reference TRBV2 and TRBJ2-1, the CDR3 gives the full variable domain: EPEVTQTPSHQVTQMGQEVILRCVPISNHLYFYWYRQILGQKVEFLVSFYNNEISEKSEIFDDQFSVERPDGSNFTLKIRSTKLEDSAMYFCASSGEAGPYNEQFFGPGTRLTVL.

The chain employs TRBV5-1 and TRBJ2-1; 10 bases agree with TRBD2. The ends lost 4 bases at V and 7 bases at J; junction bases unmatched: 17. CDR3 length: 18 amino acids. Looked up from germline, CDR1 is SGHRS and CDR2 is YFSETQ. The CDR3 reads CASSHGLTAGGSFNEQFF. The CDR3, as DNA: TGCGCCAGCAGCCATGGCCTCACAGCGGGAGGGTCTTTTAATGAGCAGTTCTTC. The variable domain in full, with the rest retrieved from reference TRBV5-1 and TRBJ2-1, is KAGVTQTPRYLIKTRGQQVTLSCSPISGHRSVSWYQQTPGQGLQFLFEYFSETQRNKGNFPGRFSGRQFSNSRSEMNVSTLELGDSALYLCASSHGLTAGGSFNEQFFGPGTRLTVL.

This clone was seen a few times. This chain uses TRBV3-1 (or the pseudogene TRBV3-2) with TRBJ2-1; 10 bases are shared with TRBD2. The J segment lost 8 bases and the V segment lost 5 bases, leaving 9 bases of the junction unmatched. This CDR3 contains 15 residues. CDR1 and CDR2 from the germline V gene are LGHDT and YNNKEL (reference sequence). The CDR3 region has the DNA TGTGCCAGCAGCAACGAGCGGGAGGGCCACTATGAGCAGTTCTTC. This gives the protein CASSNEREGHYEQFF.

In its sample, this clone was seen once. The gene calls are TRBV19 and TRBJ1-1, with a possible D match to TRBD1 (5 bases). The ends were cut back, 3 bases at V and 4 bases at J, with 15 bases in the middle. CDR3 length: 15 residues. Per the germline V gene, CDR1 is LNHDA and CDR2 is SQIVND (reference sequence). CDR3: CASSIQFGGVTEAFF. The CDR3 region has the DNA TGTGCCAGTAGTATTCAGTTCGGAGGGGTCACTGAAGCTTTCTTT. Full variable domain (missing parts from reference TRBV19 and TRBJ1-1): DGGITQSPKYLFRKEGQNVTLSCEQNLNHDAMYWYRQDPGQGLRLIYYSQIVNDFQKGDIAEGYSVSREKKESFPLTVTSAQKNPTAFYLCASSIQFGGVTEAFFGQGTRLTVV.

This clone was counted once. This rearrangement joins TRBV5-4 to TRBJ2-1; possibly TRBD2 for D (5 bases). With 6 bases removed from V and 10 bases from J, the gap between germline ends came to 32 bases. The CDR3 has 18 amino acids. CDR1 SGHNT and CDR2 YYREEE come from the germline V gene (reference sequence). The CDR3 loop reads CASTPSGFTGSIPREQFF. The CDR3 DNA sequence: TGTGCCAGCACCCCCAGTGGTTTTACGGGGAGTATACCTAGGGAGCAGTTCTTC.

CDR3 protein: CATSATRTDTQYF. The DNA for the CDR3 is TGTGCCACCAGCGCCACTAGGACAGATACGCAGTATTTT. This sequence joins TRBV15 and TRBJ2-3, with a weak D call TRBD2 (5 bases). The V gene lost 5 bases and the J gene lost 3 bases, with 9 bases spanning the gap. Germline V lookup: CDR1 LNHNV, CDR2 YYDKDF (reference sequence). The CDR3 sequence is 13 residues long.

This clone was picked up many times. The chain links TRBV4-1 to TRBJ1-2, with D maybe TRBD1 (5 bases). Trimming removed 3 bases from V and 4 bases from J, with 15 bases in between. The CDR3 length is 15 residues. Germline V gene data show CDR1 as MGHRA and CDR2 as YSYEKL. CDR3: CASSQSGLVSYGYTF. In DNA, the CDR3 is TGCGCCAGCAGCCAGTCAGGGTTGGTCAGCTATGGCTACACCTTC.

This clone appeared a few times. The gene calls are TRBV30 and TRBJ1-5, with no clear D. Germline V gene sequence: CDR1 GTSNPN, CDR2 SVGIG (reference sequence). V was cut by 1 base and J by 4 bases, with 11 bases left in between. CDR3 size: 14 residues. CDR3 sequence: CAWSASRTNQPQHF. The DNA of the CDR3 is TGTGCCTGGAGTGCTTCGCGAACTAATCAGCCCCAGCATTTT.

This sequence joins TRBV30 and TRBJ1-4; 7 bases are a match to TRBD1. The germline gives CDR1 GTSNPN, CDR2 SVGIG (reference sequence). The CDR3 loop spans 16 amino acids. V lost 2 bases to trimming and J lost 7 bases; unmatched junction nucleotides: 13. CDR3 in DNA: TGTGCCTGGAGTCCCGCACCGGGGACAGAAAGTGAAAAACTGTTTTTT. Its protein is CAWSPAPGTESEKLFF.

The rearrangement links TRBV27 to TRBJ1-2, with 7 bases lining up with TRBD1. V trimming: 6 bases; J trimming: 6 bases; junction bases outside the gene matches: 7. The CDR3 consists of 13 residues. CDR1 MNHEY and CDR2 SMNVEV come from the germline V gene (reference sequence). The CDR3 DNA is TGTGCCAGCAGAACCGGGACAGCTCATGGCTACACCTTC. It encodes CASRTGTAHGYTF.

This sequence joins TRBV27 and TRBJ2-1; TRBD1 aligns across 11 bases. V shed 5 bases, J shed 8 bases, and the junction held 11 bases outside the gene matches. The CDR3 sequence is 16 residues long. Per germline, CDR1 MNHEY and CDR2 SMNVEV (reference sequence). CDR3 residues: CASSPLDRGRFHEQFF. CDR3 nucleotides: TGTGCCAGCAGTCCCTTGGACAGGGGGCGATTTCATGAGCAGTTCTTC.

The V gene is TRBV11-2, the J gene TRBJ2-7; 7 positions agree with TRBD1. CDR1 and CDR2 from the germline V gene are SGHAT and FQNNGV. The CDR3 extends over 14 amino acids. After removal of 5 bases from V and 2 bases from J, the junction contained 6 bases not matched to a gene. The CDR3 DNA is TGTGCCAGCAGCACAGGGACAGCAGCCTACGAGCAGTACTTC. This codes for CASSTGTAAYEQYF. Full variable domain (rest looked up from reference TRBV11-2 and TRBJ2-7): EAGVAQSPRYKIIEKRQSVAFWCNPISGHATLYWYQQILGQGPKLLIQFQNNGVVDDSQLPKDRFSAERLKGVDSTLKIQPAKLEDSAVYLCASSTGTAAYEQYFGPGTRLTVT.

A single count supports this clone. The chain couples TRBV7-6 to TRBJ2-5; D remains ambiguous. V lost 4 bases, J lost 1 base, and 16 bases lay in between. Germline V gene data show CDR1 as SGHVS and CDR2 as FNYEAQ. CDR3 length: 16 residues. CDR3 nucleotides: TGTGCCAGCAGCTCCCAGTGGCCCTCGGGCCAAGAGACCCAGTACTTC. Protein: CASSSQWPSGQETQYF.

This sequence joins TRBV4-1 and TRBJ1-1; D is possibly TRBD1 (6 bases). The CDR3 sequence is 16 residues long. Trimming removed 1 base at V and 4 bases at J, with 16 bases between. CDR1 is MGHRA, CDR2 YSYEKL, per germline. CDR3 protein: CASSQGTGFDGTEAFF. The CDR3 nucleotides are TGCGCCAGCAGCCAAGGTACAGGGTTCGATGGCACTGAAGCTTTCTTT.